These 30 T cell receptor beta chains came from one sample sequenced in a study of blood T cell repertoires in COVID-19. Data came from immunoSEQ multiplex PCR; TCRdb stores just in-frame clones and leaves some out. The data hold 150,000 or so clones, with 86% observed a single time. The sequenced material came from peripheral blood. These TCRs come from a woman in her fifties or sixties with acute or convalescent COVID-19.

The gene calls are TRBV5-3 and TRBJ1-4; D is unresolved. TRBV5-3 is an ORF; its function is uncertain. The V end was cut by 6 bases, the J end by 10 bases, with 13 bases between. CDR3 size: 12 residues. The CDR3 protein is CARKSRPGKLFF. For the CDR3, the DNA is TGTGCCAGAAAAAGCCGGCCAGGAAAACTGTTTTTT.

The J gene is TRBJ2-7, the V gene TRBV7-9, with 9 bases aligning to TRBD1. Trimming at V came to 5 bases and at J to 2 bases, leaving 4 bases not matched to a gene. CDR3 length: 14 amino acids. From germline, CDR1 is SEHNR and CDR2 FQNEAQ (reference sequence). This CDR3 reads CASSHRDRAYEQYF. The CDR3 DNA follows: TGTGCCAGCAGCCACCGGGACAGGGCCTACGAGCAGTACTTC.

The CDR3, as DNA: TGTGCCAGCAGTTTCGGCGGCGGGGAGCTGTTTTTT. It is translated as CASSFGGGELFF. The chain is built from TRBV6-5 and TRBJ2-2; no clear D gene. This CDR3 comprises 12 residues. CDR1 is MNHEY, CDR2 SVGAGI, per germline. V lost 4 bases and J 7 bases, leaving 7 bases between the germline ends.

This clone was seen more than once but under ten times. This chain joins TRBV3-1 (or the pseudogene TRBV3-2) and TRBJ1-2; 7 nucleotides align to TRBD1. V was pared by 0 bases and J by 2 bases, with 0 bases of the junction left unmatched. This CDR3 spans 14 amino acids. CDR1 is LGHDT, CDR2 YNNKEL, per germline (reference sequence). In DNA, the CDR3 is TGTGCCAGCAGCCAAGAGGACAGGAACTATGGCTACACCTTC. Its translation is CASSQEDRNYGYTF.

The sample holds one count of this clone. This rearrangement joins TRBV5-4 to TRBJ1-3; D might be TRBD1 (5 bases). The CDR3 spans 14 residues. Trimming cost V 0 bases and J 4 bases, with 8 bases left between them. The germline gives CDR1 SGHNT, CDR2 YYREEE (reference sequence). The CDR3 DNA reads as TGTGCCAGCAGCTTGGTGGGGCCAGGAAACACCATATATTTT. As protein: CASSLVGPGNTIYF.

The chain links TRBV2 to TRBJ2-7; D may be TRBD1 (6 bases). The CDR3 runs to 12 residues. The ends were cut back, 4 bases at V and 10 bases at J, with 14 bases in the middle. Germline loops: CDR1 SNHLY, CDR2 FYNNEI. Written as DNA, the CDR3 is TGTGCCAGCAGTGGGACAGACTGGGAACAGTACTTC. This gives the protein CASSGTDWEQYF.

The V gene is TRBV30, the J gene TRBJ2-7, with 7 positions matching TRBD1. Trimming cost V 7 bases and J 2 bases; bases outside gene matches: 5. There are 12 residues in the CDR3. From germline, CDR1 is GTSNPN and CDR2 SVGIG (reference sequence). The CDR3 loop is CASRTGTYEQYF. The CDR3 region has the DNA TGTGCCTCTAGGACAGGAACCTACGAGCAGTACTTC. The whole variable domain, filled in from reference TRBV30 and TRBJ2-7, reads SQTIHQWPATLVQPVGSPLSLECTVEGTSNPNLYWYRQAAGRGLQLLFYSVGIGQISSEVPQNLSASRPQDRQFILSSKKLLLSDSGFYLCASRTGTYEQYFGPGTRLTVT.

The J gene is TRBJ2-5, the V gene TRBV5-1, with 11 bases matching TRBD2. J lost 5 bases, V lost 3 bases, and 9 bases had no gene match. CDR1 SGHRS and CDR2 YFSETQ come from the germline V gene. This CDR3 is 16 amino acids long. DNA of the CDR3: TGCGCCAGCAGCTCTAGCGGGGGGCCTGTAAAGGAGACCCAGTACTTC. It specifies CASSSSGGPVKETQYF.

The chain combines TRBV6-5 with TRBJ1-2; TRBD1 matches at 7 bases. CDR1 MNHEY and CDR2 SVGAGI come from the germline V gene. The trim removed 0 bases at V and 7 bases at J, leaving 5 bases unmatched. The CDR3 contains 14 residues. CDR3 nucleotide sequence: TGTGCCAGCAGTTACTCACAGGGGAGGCCTGGCTACACCTTC. This sequence encodes CASSYSQGRPGYTF.

The V call is TRBV6-5, the J call TRBJ1-2; 7 positions match TRBD1. The CDR3 length is 11 residues. Germline CDR1 and CDR2: MNHEY and SVGAGI. V trimming: 7 bases; J trimming: 5 bases; junction bases outside the gene matches: 1. The CDR3 nucleotides read TGTGCCAGCAAGACAGGGTATGGCTACACCTTC. Protein: CASKTGYGYTF.

The chain uses TRBV29-1 and TRBJ2-5, with a tentative D call TRBD2 (6 bases). The CDR3 length is 14 residues. Germline lookup yields CDR1 SQVTM and CDR2 ANQGSEA. V lost 1 base and J lost 4, with 13 bases in between. The CDR3 spells CSVEGAGRIETQYF. CDR3 in DNA: TGCAGCGTTGAAGGGGCGGGAAGAATAGAGACCCAGTACTTC.

The rearrangement links TRBV5-1 to TRBJ1-2, with D unresolved. Deletions cut 1 base from V and 4 bases from J, with 8 bases between. The CDR3 spans 13 residues. Germline V CDR1 and CDR2: SGHRS, YFSETQ. CDR3 bases: TGCGCCAGCAGCTTGAGCGGATCCTATGGCTACACCTTC. Its translation: CASSLSGSYGYTF.

The V and J genes are TRBV7-8 and TRBJ1-4; the match to TRBD1 covers 9 bases. The CDR3 runs 15 residues. Germline lookup yields CDR1 SGHVS and CDR2 FQNEAQ. Trimming removed 5 bases from V and 7 bases from J; junction bases left unmatched: 8. CDR3 nucleotide sequence: TGTGCCAGCAGCCCAGGGACAGGGAGGCCTGAAAAACTGTTTTTT. Encoded protein: CASSPGTGRPEKLFF.

The rearrangement uses TRBV4-1 and TRBJ1-6; no firm D call. Trimming stripped 4 bases from V and 10 bases from J, with 14 bases between. Germline CDR1 reads MGHRA; CDR2 reads YSYEKL. The CDR3 has 14 residues. CDR3 DNA sequence: TGCGCCAGCAGCCTAAGCTCCCTCAGGTCACCCCTCCACTTT. Translated, it gives CASSLSSLRSPLHF.

J is TRBJ2-3 and V is TRBV7-9; 9 nucleotides align to TRBD1. Germline lookup yields CDR1 SEHNR and CDR2 FQNEAQ (reference sequence). V trimming: 5 bases; J trimming: 1 base; junction bases outside the gene matches: 10. This CDR3 comprises 17 residues. The CDR3 DNA reads TGTGCCAGCAGCGACGGGACAGGGTTTCGTGGCACAGATACGCAGTATTTT. Its protein product is CASSDGTGFRGTDTQYF.

The chain uses TRBV9 and TRBJ2-1; 15 positions match TRBD2. V trimming: 2 bases; J trimming: 3 bases; junction bases outside the gene matches: 6. This CDR3 spans 18 amino acids. CDR1 is SGDLS and CDR2 is YYNGEE in the germline V gene. CDR3 nucleotides: TGTGCCAGCAGCGTGGGACTAGCGGGGGGCAACTTCTACAATGAGCAGTTCTTC. It translates to CASSVGLAGGNFYNEQFF.

The V gene is TRBV14, the J gene TRBJ2-2, with a weak D call TRBD1 (5 bases). This CDR3 has 15 residues. The germline V gene encodes CDR1 SGHDN and CDR2 FVKESK. Trimming cost V 0 bases and J 0 bases, with 5 bases left between them. CDR3 protein: CASSQDRANTGELFF. CDR3 DNA: TGTGCCAGCAGCCAAGACAGGGCGAACACCGGGGAGCTGTTTTTT.

The chain is built from TRBV6-2 or TRBV6-3 and TRBJ1-4; D remains unclear. The CDR3 is made up of 15 amino acids. V shed 6 bases and J shed 4 bases, with 15 bases lying between them. The germline V gene encodes CDR1 MNHEY and CDR2 SVGEGT. CDR3 protein: CASSYGGYGNEKLFF. The CDR3 DNA sequence: TGTGCCAGCAGCTATGGCGGTTACGGTAATGAAAAACTGTTTTTT.

The chain uses TRBV4-1 and TRBJ2-1; no definite D call. Trimming stripped 1 base from V and 7 bases from J, with 2 bases between. This CDR3 contains 11 residues. CDR1 and CDR2 from the germline V gene are MGHRA and YSYEKL. CDR3 residues: CASSQANEQFF. CDR3 nucleotide sequence: TGCGCCAGCAGCCAAGCTAATGAGCAGTTCTTC.

The rearrangement joins TRBV7-2 to TRBJ1-5; the D is unclear. CDR1 is SGHTA and CDR2 is FQGNSA in the germline V gene. The CDR3 is 13 amino acids. V was cut by 5 bases and J by 3 bases, with 8 bases left in between. As DNA, the CDR3 is TGTGCCAGCAGCCTGGACTTCAATCAGCCCCAGCATTTT. Amino acid sequence: CASSLDFNQPQHF.

Written as DNA, the CDR3 is TGTGCCAGCAGTTTCGCGGGGGGCGGCACAGATACGCAGTATTTT. Its translation: CASSFAGGGTDTQYF. The chain is built from TRBV27 and TRBJ2-3, with 8 positions matching TRBD2. V trimming: 3 bases; J trimming: 1 base; junction bases outside the gene matches: 3. This CDR3 contains 15 residues. Looked up from germline, CDR1 is MNHEY and CDR2 is SMNVEV (reference sequence).

The rearrangement links TRBV10-3 to TRBJ1-5, with 9 bases identical to TRBD1. The germline CDR1 and CDR2 sequences are ENHRY and SYGVKD. This CDR3 has 16 amino acids. With 2 bases clipped from V and 5 bases from J, the junction kept 7 bases outside the gene matches. The CDR3 here is CAISETTGGSHQPQHF. The CDR3 coding sequence is TGTGCCATCAGTGAGACAACAGGGGGCTCCCATCAGCCCCAGCATTTT.

The genes are TRBV7-6 and TRBJ1-5, with D unresolved. CDR1 and CDR2 from the germline V gene are SGHVS and FNYEAQ. The V gene lost 1 base and the J gene lost 2 bases, with 12 bases spanning the gap. The CDR3 has 16 amino acids. In DNA form, the CDR3 reads TGTGCCAGCAGCTTAGGAATACCCGGGGGCAATCAGCCCCAGCATTTT. Translated, it gives CASSLGIPGGNQPQHF.

J is TRBJ2-1 and V is TRBV3-1 (or the pseudogene TRBV3-2); TRBD1 agrees at 10 bases. Germline V CDR1 and CDR2: LGHDT, YNNKEL (reference sequence). There are 16 residues in the CDR3. V trimming: 1 base; J trimming: 8 bases; junction bases outside the gene matches: 8. CDR3 DNA: TGTGCCAGCAGCCAAGTGGGACAGGGGATCGTAGATGAGCAGTTCTTC. Its translation: CASSQVGQGIVDEQFF.

This clone has just one count. The J gene is TRBJ1-4, the V gene TRBV28; D not resolved. CDR1 MDHEN and CDR2 SYDVKM come from the germline V gene. CDR3 length: 15 residues. The V end lost 6 bases, the J end lost 8 bases, and 19 bases lay between the germline ends. CDR3 in amino acids: CASSSTNTGREKLFF. In DNA form, the CDR3 reads TGTGCCAGCAGCTCTACGAACACGGGAAGAGAAAAACTGTTTTTT.

Here the CDR3 DNA reads TGTGCCAGCAGTTTAGGACAGAGGATCTCCTACGAGCAGTACTTC. As protein: CASSLGQRISYEQYF. The chain combines TRBV28 with TRBJ2-7; tentative D call: TRBD1 (6 bases). V was clipped by 2 bases and J by 0 bases, with 11 bases between them. Germline values: CDR1 MDHEN, CDR2 SYDVKM. The CDR3 consists of 15 residues.

V and J are TRBV19 and TRBJ2-2; 9 bases line up with TRBD1. The length of the CDR3 is 17 residues. The J segment lost 2 bases and the V segment lost 5 bases, leaving 9 bases of the junction unmatched. Germline CDR1 is LNHDA and CDR2 is SQIVND (reference sequence). The CDR3 DNA reads as TGTGCCAGTAGTCTCCGGGGGACAGGGATAAACACCGGGGAGCTGTTTTTT. Translated, it gives CASSLRGTGINTGELFF.

The V gene is TRBV28, the J gene TRBJ1-5; 9 bases align to TRBD1. Germline V gene sequence: CDR1 MDHEN, CDR2 SYDVKM. V shed 6 bases, J shed 6 bases, and the junction held 18 bases outside the gene matches. The CDR3 has 18 amino acids. The CDR3 loop is CASSPWGQGGGGLQPQHF. As DNA, the CDR3 is TGTGCCAGCAGCCCCTGGGGACAGGGAGGGGGGGGGCTTCAGCCCCAGCATTTT. Looking up the rest from reference TRBV28 and TRBJ1-5 gives the full variable domain: DVKVTQSSRYLVKRTGEKVFLECVQDMDHENMFWYRQDPGLGLRLIYFSYDVKMKEKGDIPEGYSVSREKKERFSLILESASTNQTSMYLCASSPWGQGGGGLQPQHFGDGTRLSIL.

The chain employs TRBV29-1 and TRBJ1-1; D uncertain. The ends were cut back, 4 bases at V and 6 bases at J, with 15 bases in the middle. The CDR3 has 13 residues. From germline, CDR1 is SQVTM and CDR2 ANQGSEA. The CDR3 is CSVVVTRVAEAFF. For the CDR3, the DNA is TGCAGCGTTGTAGTCACCCGGGTGGCTGAAGCTTTCTTT.

The V gene is TRBV18, the J gene TRBJ2-3; the match to TRBD2 covers 8 bases. This CDR3 comprises 15 residues. CDR1 KGHSH and CDR2 LQKENI come from the germline V gene. J lost 5 bases, V lost 6 bases, and 10 bases had no gene match. The CDR3 sequence is CASSRGGATQDTQYF. CDR3 in DNA: TGTGCCAGCTCCCGGGGGGGGGCCACCCAAGATACGCAGTATTTT.